This entry concerns a single T cell receptor beta chain. As yet, its antigen is unknown. This sample was taken from a study of monozygotic twins with inflammatory bowel disease. TCRalpha and TCRbeta cDNA went through nested PCRs of around 16 and 10 cycles, two in total. TCRdb re-called the 5' RACE reads; every CDR3 protein appears as one record, without DNA. In total, the table holds 300,000 to 350,000 distinct CDR3 sequences. General study points: T cell subtypes that differed could not be told apart.

Germline lookup yields CDR1 KGHSH and CDR2 LQKENI. The CDR3 runs to 15 residues. V usage is TRBV18 and J usage is TRBJ2-4. Sequenced: blood. The sequence was obtained from a human donor with ulcerative colitis or Crohn's disease, or a healthy co-twin of an affected twin (not recorded which). This chain's CDR3 is CASSPPGGMRNIQYF.